The table lists the clone carrying this T cell receptor (beta chain) with a count of one. This entry is derived from a study of blood T cell repertoires in COVID-19. Study as a whole: Specimens from acute and convalescent COVID-19 originated in the United States, Italy and Spain. The cDNA or gDNA used as material had been derived from T cells, B-cell-depleted T cells, or PBMCs.

Produced via immunoSEQ multiplex PCR; TCRdb's table is partial and in-frame only. The sample has about 230,000 clones; approximately 80% are singletons. The CDR3 is made up of 18 amino acids. Germline CDR1 reads KGHSY; CDR2 reads FQNENV. The V end lost 2 bases, the J end lost 1 base, and 17 bases lay between the germline ends. The receptor's source is a woman aged 45-65 years with acute or convalescent COVID-19. The genes are TRBV16 and TRBJ1-4; possibly TRBD1 for D (5 bases). The source material was peripheral blood. The CDR3 is CASSQGKRGLRTNEKLFF. CDR3 coding DNA: TGTGCCAGCAGCCAAGGGAAGCGGGGCCTTAGAACTAATGAAAAACTGTTTTTT.